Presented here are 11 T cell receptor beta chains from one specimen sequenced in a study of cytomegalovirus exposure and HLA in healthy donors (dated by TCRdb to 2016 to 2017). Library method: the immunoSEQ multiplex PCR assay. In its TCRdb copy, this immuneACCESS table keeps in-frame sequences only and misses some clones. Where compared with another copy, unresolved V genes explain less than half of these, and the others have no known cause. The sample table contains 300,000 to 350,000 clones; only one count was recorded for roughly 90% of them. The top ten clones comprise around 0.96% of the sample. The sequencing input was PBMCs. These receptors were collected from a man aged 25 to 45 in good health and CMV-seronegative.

The CDR3 nucleotides are TGCGCCAGCAGCCAACTAGCGGGGGGATACAATGAGCAGTTCTTC. This encodes CASSQLAGGYNEQFF. V usage is TRBV4-1 and J usage is TRBJ2-1, with 11 bases matching TRBD2. The V and J ends lost 2 bases and 4 bases, in that order; junction bases with no gene match: 1. Germline CDR1 and CDR2: MGHRA and YSYEKL. CDR3 length: 15 residues.

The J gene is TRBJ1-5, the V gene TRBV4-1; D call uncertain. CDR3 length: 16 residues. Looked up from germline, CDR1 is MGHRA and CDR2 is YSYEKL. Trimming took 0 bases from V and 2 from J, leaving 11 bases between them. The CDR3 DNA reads TGCGCCAGCAGCCAAGATGGAGGGCTAGGCAATCAGCCCCAGCATTTT. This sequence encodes CASSQDGGLGNQPQHF.

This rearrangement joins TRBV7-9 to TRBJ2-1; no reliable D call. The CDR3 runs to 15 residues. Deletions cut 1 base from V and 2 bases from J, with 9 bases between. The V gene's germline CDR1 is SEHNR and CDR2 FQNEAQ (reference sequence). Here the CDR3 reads CASSLVALTYNEQFF. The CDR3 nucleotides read TGTGCCAGCAGCTTAGTAGCTCTTACCTACAATGAGCAGTTCTTC.

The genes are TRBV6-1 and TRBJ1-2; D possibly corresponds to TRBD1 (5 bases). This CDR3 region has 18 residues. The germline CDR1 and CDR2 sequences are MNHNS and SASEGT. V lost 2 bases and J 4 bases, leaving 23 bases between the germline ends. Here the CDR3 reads CASSESLRGGVRSYGYTF. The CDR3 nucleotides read TGTGCCAGCAGTGAATCGCTCCGGGGGGGTGTCAGGTCCTATGGCTACACCTTC.

CDR3 sequence reads: CASSFSPYRVGNTEAFF. CDR3 sequence (DNA): TGTGCCAGCAGTTTCAGTCCTTACAGGGTAGGGAACACTGAAGCTTTCTTT. The rearrangement uses TRBV27 and TRBJ1-1; D may be TRBD1 (6 bases). Per the germline V gene, CDR1 is MNHEY and CDR2 is SMNVEV (reference sequence). V was trimmed by 3 bases and J by 1 base, leaving 18 bases between them. This CDR3 region has 17 residues.

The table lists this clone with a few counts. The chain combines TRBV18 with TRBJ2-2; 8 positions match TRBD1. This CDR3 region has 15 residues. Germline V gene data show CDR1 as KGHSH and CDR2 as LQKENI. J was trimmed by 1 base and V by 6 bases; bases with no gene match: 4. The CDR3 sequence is CASSPTGGNTGELFF. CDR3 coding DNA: TGTGCCAGCTCCCCCACAGGGGGGAACACCGGGGAGCTGTTTTTT.

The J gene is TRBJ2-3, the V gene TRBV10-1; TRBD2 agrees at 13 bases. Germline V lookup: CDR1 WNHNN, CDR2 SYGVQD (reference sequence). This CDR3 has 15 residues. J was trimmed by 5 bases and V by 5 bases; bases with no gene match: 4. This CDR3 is CASSPGTSGVDTQYF. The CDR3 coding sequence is TGCGCCAGCAGTCCCGGGACTAGCGGGGTAGATACGCAGTATTTT.

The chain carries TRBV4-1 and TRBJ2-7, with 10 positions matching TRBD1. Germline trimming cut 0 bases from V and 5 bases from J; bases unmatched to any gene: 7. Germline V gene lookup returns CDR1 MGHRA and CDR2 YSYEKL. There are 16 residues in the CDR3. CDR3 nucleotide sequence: TGCGCCAGCAGCCAAGATTCAAGACAGGGGGCCCACGAGCAGTACTTC. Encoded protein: CASSQDSRQGAHEQYF.

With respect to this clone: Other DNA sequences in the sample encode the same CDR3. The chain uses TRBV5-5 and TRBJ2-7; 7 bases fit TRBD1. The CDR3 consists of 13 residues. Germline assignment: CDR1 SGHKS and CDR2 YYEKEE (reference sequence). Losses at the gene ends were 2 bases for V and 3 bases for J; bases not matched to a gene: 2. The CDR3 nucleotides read TGTGCCAGCAGCTTAGGGACAGACTACGAGCAGTACTTC. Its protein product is CASSLGTDYEQYF.

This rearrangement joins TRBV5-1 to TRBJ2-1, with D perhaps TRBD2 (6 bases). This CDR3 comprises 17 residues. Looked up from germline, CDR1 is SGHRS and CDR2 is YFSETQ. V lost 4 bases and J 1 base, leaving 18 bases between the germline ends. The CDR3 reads CASSTLGLASSYNEQFF. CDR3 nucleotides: TGCGCCAGCAGCACCCTGGGGCTAGCGAGTTCCTACAATGAGCAGTTCTTC.

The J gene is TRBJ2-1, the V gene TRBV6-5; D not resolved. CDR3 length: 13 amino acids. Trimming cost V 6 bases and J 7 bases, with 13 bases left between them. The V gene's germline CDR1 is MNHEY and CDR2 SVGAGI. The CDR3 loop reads CASSLLQANEQFF. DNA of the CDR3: TGTGCCAGCAGCTTACTCCAAGCGAATGAGCAGTTCTTC.